This is a list of T cell receptor beta chains from one sample in a study of metastatic and nonmetastatic thyroid tumors. TCRdb re-clonotyped the PCR reads via MiXCR. Of about 93,000 clones in the sample, roughly 13% were seen once. Sequencing was performed on blood. These receptor sequences come from a female donor with papillary thyroid cancer or a benign thyroid nodule (not recorded which). Some clones in this sample may be carry-over from other donors' samples. The CDR3 runs from the conserved cysteine through the conserved F or W. A D gene is named only where the DNA matches it firmly. The size of a clone is reported for some rows only, either as once, few or many, or as a class for expanded clones.

cdr3_nt cdr3_aa j_call clone_size v_call cdr3_length d_call
TGCAGTGCTAGGCACGGGACTAGCGGAACCCATGAGCAGTTCTTC CSARHGTSGTHEQFF TRBJ2-1 many TRBV20-1 15 TRBD2
TGTGCCAGCAATAAACAGGGGTGCGAGCAGTACTTC CASNKQGCEQYF TRBJ2-7 - TRBV6-1 12 TRBD1
TGTGCCAGCTCACCGATACCCGCCCAAGAGACCCAGTACTTC CASSPIPAQETQYF TRBJ2-5 - TRBV18 14 -
TGTGCCAGCAGCTTAGACGGGGGTACCTATGGCTACACCTTC CASSLDGGTYGYTF TRBJ1-2 many TRBV7-9 14 -
TGTGCCAGCTCACCACCGTTTTCAGGGAACAATGAGCAGTTCTTC CASSPPFSGNNEQFF TRBJ2-1 many TRBV18 15 -
TGCGCCAGCAGCCAAGAGTACAGGTTTGACACTGAAGCTTTCTTT CASSQEYRFDTEAFF TRBJ1-1 many TRBV4-3 15 -
TGTGCCAGCAGCTTCGCCAGACTAGCAGTGGGGCTCAATGAGCAGTTCTTC CASSFARLAVGLNEQFF TRBJ2-1 many TRBV7-2 17 TRBD2
TGTGCCACCAGCAGGGGCCAGTCTGGGGCCAACGTCCTGACTTTC CATSRGQSGANVLTF TRBJ2-6 many TRBV15 15 -
TGTGCCAGTAGTGGGGACAGTACCTACGAGCAGTACTTC CASSGDSTYEQYF TRBJ2-7 many TRBV19 13 TRBD1
TGTGCCAGCAGCTTATCGGGGGCCAATCAGCCCCAGCATTTT CASSLSGANQPQHF TRBJ1-5 many TRBV11-2 14 -
TGTGCCAGCAGTTTACTAGGACAGTCCTTCGAGCAGTACTTC CASSLLGQSFEQYF TRBJ2-7 many TRBV28 14 -
TGTGCCAGCAGTATAGGGACTAGCGGGAGATGGAATGAGCAGTTCTTC CASSIGTSGRWNEQFF TRBJ2-1 many TRBV6-2/TRBV6-3 16 TRBD2
TGTGCCAGTAGGGCTCAACAGAATCAGCCCCAGCATTTT CASRAQQNQPQHF TRBJ1-5 many TRBV19 13 -
TGTGCCAGCATCTCCGGGACAGCGACGACCGGGGAGCTGTTTTTT CASISGTATTGELFF TRBJ2-2 - TRBV11-2 15 TRBD1
TGTGCCAGCAGCATGGGGGTAGGGGGTAGCAATCAGCCCCAGCATTTT CASSMGVGGSNQPQHF TRBJ1-5 many TRBV9 16 -
TGTGCCAGCAGCCAAGATCGTAGCGGAAACGGATACGAGCAGTACTTC CASSQDRSGNGYEQYF TRBJ2-7 many TRBV4-2 16 -
TGTGCCAGCAGTCCCGGAAGGTTATCTAACTATGGCTACGCCTTC CASSPGRLSNYGYAF TRBJ1-2 - TRBV6-1 15 -
TGTGCCAGCAGTGGGACAGGGGACTATGGCTACACCTTC CASSGTGDYGYTF TRBJ1-2 many TRBV6-1 13 TRBD1
TGTGCCAGCAGCCCCTTGGGACTAGCTGTAGGTTCGTACGAGCAGTACTTC CASSPLGLAVGSYEQYF TRBJ2-7 few TRBV28 17 TRBD2
TGTGCCAGCAGCCGCCTGGGGGCACGAAACACAGATACGCAGTATTTT CASSRLGARNTDTQYF TRBJ2-3 few TRBV28 16 -
TGTGCCAGCAGCGTCACAGCGGGAGACTCCTACAATGAGCAGTTCTTC CASSVTAGDSYNEQFF TRBJ2-1 many TRBV9 16 TRBD2
TGTGCCAGCAGCACGCACAATGAGCAGTTCTTC CASSTHNEQFF TRBJ2-1 many TRBV7-2 11 -
TGTGCCAGTAGTGGGACTAGCGGCACAGATACGCAGTATTTT CASSGTSGTDTQYF TRBJ2-3 many TRBV19 14 TRBD2